This T cell receptor beta chain was retrieved from a study of sequential checkpoint blockade in melanoma. For the study at large: Each arm's sequence ended with maintenance nivolumab.

Treatment defined: randomized to nivolumab then ipilimumab (arm A) or the reverse (arm B). None of the patients previously received DNA-damaging chemotherapy. From thawed PBMCs, live CD3+CD8+ cells negative for CD19 and CD56 were sorted. Clones were read by immunoSEQ multiplex PCR, and TCRdb kept only the in-frame ones, dropping some. The sample shows fewer than 10,000 clones, around 90% of them seen only once. Germline V gene data show CDR1 as SGHRS and CDR2 as YFSETQ. The length of the CDR3 is 16 residues. The V gene end was trimmed by 0 bases and the J gene end by 0 bases; junction bases not matched to a gene: 5.

The source is a human donor with melanoma. The source was CD8+ T cells sorted from blood (inferred from file names), collected from a patient given nivolumab and ipilimumab in sequence. The chain joins TRBV5-1 to TRBJ1-1; 7 nucleotides line up with TRBD1. CDR3 DNA: TGCGCCAGCAGCTTGGACGGCAGGGGGATGAACACTGAAGCTTTCTTT. This encodes CASSLDGRGMNTEAFF.